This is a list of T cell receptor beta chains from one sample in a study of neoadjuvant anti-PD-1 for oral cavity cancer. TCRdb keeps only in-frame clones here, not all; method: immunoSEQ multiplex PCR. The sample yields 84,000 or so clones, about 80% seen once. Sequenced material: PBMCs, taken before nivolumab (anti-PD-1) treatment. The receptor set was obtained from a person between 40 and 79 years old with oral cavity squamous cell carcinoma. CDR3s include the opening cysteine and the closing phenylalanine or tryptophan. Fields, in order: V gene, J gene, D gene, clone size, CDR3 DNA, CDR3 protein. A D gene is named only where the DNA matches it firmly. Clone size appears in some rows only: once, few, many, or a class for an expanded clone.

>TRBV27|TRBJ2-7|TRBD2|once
TGTGCCAGCAGGGGGCCGGGACTAGCAGCCGAGCAGTACTTC
CASRGPGLAAEQYF
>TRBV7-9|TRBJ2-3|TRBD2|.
TGTGCCAGCAGCTTTGGGTCGCGGGAGGGCCTCGATACGCAGTATTTT
CASSFGSREGLDTQYF
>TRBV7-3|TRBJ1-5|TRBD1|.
TGTGCCAGCAGCTCCAATAGGAGGGGGCCGTGGATCAATCAGCCCCAGCATTTT
CASSSNRRGPWINQPQHF
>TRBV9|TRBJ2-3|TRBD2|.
TGTGCCAGCAGTACAGGGACTAGCGTTCTTACAGATACGCAGTATTTT
CASSTGTSVLTDTQYF
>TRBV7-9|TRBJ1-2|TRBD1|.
TGTGCCAGCAGCCGCGGCGCAGGGGGCGAGTTCGGAACCTTC
CASSRGAGGEFGTF
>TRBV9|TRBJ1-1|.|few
TGTGCCAGCAGCGTCCAGGGGAACACTGAAGCTTTCTTT
CASSVQGNTEAFF
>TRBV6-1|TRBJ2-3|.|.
TGTGCCAGCAGTCCAGGGTCGGGCACAGATACGCAGTATTTT
CASSPGSGTDTQYF
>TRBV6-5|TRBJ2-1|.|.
TGTGCCAGTACTAGGAACAATGAGCAGTTCTTC
CASTRNNEQFF
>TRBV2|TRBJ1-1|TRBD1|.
TGTGCCAGCAGTGATCGACAGGGATACACTGAAGCTTTCTTT
CASSDRQGYTEAFF
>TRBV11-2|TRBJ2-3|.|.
TGTGCCAGCAGCTTACAGGGTACAGATACGCAGTATTTT
CASSLQGTDTQYF
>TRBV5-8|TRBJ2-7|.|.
TGTGCCAGCAGCTTGGAGGACTACGAGCAGTACTTC
CASSLEDYEQYF
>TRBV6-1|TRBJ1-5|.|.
TGTGCCAGCAGTGGGGGTAGTGGCAGTCCGGTTCAGCCCCAGCATTTT
CASSGGSGSPVQPQHF
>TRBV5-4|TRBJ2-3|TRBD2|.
TGTGCCAGCAGCTTGAAACTAGCGGGAGCAGGTACAGATACGCAGTATTTT
CASSLKLAGAGTDTQYF
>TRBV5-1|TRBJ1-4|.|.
TGCGCCAGCAGCTTTGCAGGGACTAATGAAAAACTGTTTTTT
CASSFAGTNEKLFF
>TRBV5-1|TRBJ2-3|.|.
TGCGCCAGCAGCTTGGACACTCCAAGCACAGATACGCAGTATTTT
CASSLDTPSTDTQYF
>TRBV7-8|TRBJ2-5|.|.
TGTGCCAGCAGCTTATCGGGGACTCAAGAGACCCAGTACTTC
CASSLSGTQETQYF
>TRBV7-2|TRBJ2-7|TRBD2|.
TGTGCCAGCAGCTGGGGGACTACTACCTACGAGCAGTACTTC
CASSWGTTTYEQYF
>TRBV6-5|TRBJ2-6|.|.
TGTGCCAGCACCAAAGGGGATGGGGCCAACGTCCTGACTTTC
CASTKGDGANVLTF
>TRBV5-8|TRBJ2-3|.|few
TGTGCCAGCAGCCGCCAATACACAGATACGCAGTATTTT
CASSRQYTDTQYF
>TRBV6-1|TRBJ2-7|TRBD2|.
TGTGCCAGCAGACCCGGGACTAGCGGGTACGAGCAGTACTTC
CASRPGTSGYEQYF
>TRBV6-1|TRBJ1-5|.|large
TGTGCCAGCAGCCACGGGACGGTTAGCAATCAGCCCCAGCATTTT
CASSHGTVSNQPQHF
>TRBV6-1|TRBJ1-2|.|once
TGTGCCAGCAGCGAGCCGGGCGGCTACACCTTC
CASSEPGGYTF
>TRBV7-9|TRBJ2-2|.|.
TGTGCCAGCAGCTCTAGCCCTGACTGGGGGAACACCGGGGAGCTGTTTTTT
CASSSSPDWGNTGELFF
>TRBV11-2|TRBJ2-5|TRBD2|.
TGTGCCAGCAGCCTGTACATGAGAGCGGGGCAAGAGACCCAGTACTTC
CASSLYMRAGQETQYF
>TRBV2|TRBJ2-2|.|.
TGTGCCACTGCACGAGAAGGGACCGGGGAGCTGTTTTTT
CATAREGTGELFF
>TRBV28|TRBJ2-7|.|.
TGTGCCAGCAGCTTACAGTCCTACGAGCAGTACTTC
CASSLQSYEQYF
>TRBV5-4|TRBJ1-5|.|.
TGTGCCAGCAGCTTCTGGGGCGAAGGTCAGCCCCAGCATTTT
CASSFWGEGQPQHF
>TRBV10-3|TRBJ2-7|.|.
TGTGCCATCAGTACCGGGACGGTGACCTACGAGCAGTACTTC
CAISTGTVTYEQYF
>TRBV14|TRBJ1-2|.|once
TGTGCCAGCAGCCAGGATTATGGCGGCTACACCTTC
CASSQDYGGYTF
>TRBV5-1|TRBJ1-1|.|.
TGCGCCAGCAGCTTCCTACAGGGCCCGAACACTGAAGCTTTCTTT
CASSFLQGPNTEAFF
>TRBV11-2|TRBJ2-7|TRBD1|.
TGTGCCAGCAGCTTACGGACAGGGGACGAGCAGTACTTC
CASSLRTGDEQYF
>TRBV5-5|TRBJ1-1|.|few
TGTGCCAGCAGCGTTGCAATTACACGACCCGAAGCTTTCTTT
CASSVAITRPEAFF
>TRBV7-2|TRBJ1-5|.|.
TGTGCCAGCAGCTTAGGGCGGCGGGATCAGCCCCAGCATTTT
CASSLGRRDQPQHF
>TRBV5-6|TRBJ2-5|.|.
TGTGCCAGCAGCTTGTATGGCAGGCAAGAGACCCAGTACTTC
CASSLYGRQETQYF
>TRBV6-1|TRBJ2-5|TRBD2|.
TGTGCCAGCAGGGAAGCGGGAGGGGGGAGAGAGACCCAGTACTTC
CASREAGGGRETQYF
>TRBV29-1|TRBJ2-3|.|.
TGCAGCGTTGCGGATAACACAGATACGCAGTATTTT
CSVADNTDTQYF
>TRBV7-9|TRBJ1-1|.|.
TGTGCCAGCAGCGGGCAACTGGTGAACACTGAAGCTTTCTTT
CASSGQLVNTEAFF
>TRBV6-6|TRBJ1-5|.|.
TGTGCCAGCAGAGAGGACACGGAAAATCAGCCCCAGCATTTT
CASREDTENQPQHF